This TCR beta chain was captured by sequencing in a study of blood T cell repertoires in COVID-19. About the study: Samples came from the United States, Italy and Spain, spanning acute and convalescent COVID-19.

The repertoire was sequenced with immunoSEQ multiplex PCR; TCRdb's copy has only in-frame clones and lacks some. The repertoire holds about 280,000 clones, around 80% seen once, with over 4% in the top ten. J was trimmed by 4 bases and V by 0 bases; bases with no gene match: 7. The V gene's germline CDR1 is MNHEY and CDR2 SVGAGI. This CDR3 contains 16 residues. Enrollees, 18 to 89 years old, lived in around 23 US areas. The chain combines TRBV6-5 with TRBJ1-2; 8 positions agree with TRBD1. Sequencing used PBMCs or T cells enriched from blood (not recorded which). This TCR was recovered from a man aged 35 to 55 who had been exposed to COVID-19. CDR3 nucleotide sequence: TGTGCCAGCAGTTACTCGCAGTACAGGGGGGCCTATGGCTACACCTTC. Its protein product is CASSYSQYRGAYGYTF.